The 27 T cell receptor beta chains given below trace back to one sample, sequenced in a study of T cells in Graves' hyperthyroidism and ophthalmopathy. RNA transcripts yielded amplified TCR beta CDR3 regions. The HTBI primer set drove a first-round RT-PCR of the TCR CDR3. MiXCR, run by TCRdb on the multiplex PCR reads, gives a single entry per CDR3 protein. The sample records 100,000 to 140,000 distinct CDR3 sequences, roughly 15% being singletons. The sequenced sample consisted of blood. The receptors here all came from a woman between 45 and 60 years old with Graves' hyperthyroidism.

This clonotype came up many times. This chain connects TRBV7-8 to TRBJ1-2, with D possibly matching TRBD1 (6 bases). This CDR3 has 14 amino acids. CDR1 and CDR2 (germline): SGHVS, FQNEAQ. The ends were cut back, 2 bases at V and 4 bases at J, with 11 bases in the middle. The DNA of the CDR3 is TGTGCCAGCAGCTTACTGGACAGCGTCTATGGCTACACCTTC. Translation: CASSLLDSVYGYTF.

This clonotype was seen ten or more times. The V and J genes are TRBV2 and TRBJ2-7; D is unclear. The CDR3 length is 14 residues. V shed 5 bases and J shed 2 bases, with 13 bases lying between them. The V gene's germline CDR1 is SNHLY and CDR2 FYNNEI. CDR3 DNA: TGTGCCAGCAGTCCCCCCTTGAAAACCTACGAGCAGTACGTC. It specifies CASSPPLKTYEQYV.

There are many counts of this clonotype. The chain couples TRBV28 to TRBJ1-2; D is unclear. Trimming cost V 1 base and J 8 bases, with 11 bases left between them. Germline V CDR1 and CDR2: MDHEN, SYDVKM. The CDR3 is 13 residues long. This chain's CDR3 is CASSLSGLRGYTF. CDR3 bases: TGTGCCAGCAGTTTATCGGGGTTACGGGGCTACACCTTC.

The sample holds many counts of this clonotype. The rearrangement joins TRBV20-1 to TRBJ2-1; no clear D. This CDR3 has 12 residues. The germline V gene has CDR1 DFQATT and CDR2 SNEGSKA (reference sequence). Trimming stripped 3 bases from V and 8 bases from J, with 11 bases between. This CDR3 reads CSASPVPDEQFF. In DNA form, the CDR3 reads TGCAGTGCTAGCCCCGTGCCCGATGAGCAGTTCTTC.

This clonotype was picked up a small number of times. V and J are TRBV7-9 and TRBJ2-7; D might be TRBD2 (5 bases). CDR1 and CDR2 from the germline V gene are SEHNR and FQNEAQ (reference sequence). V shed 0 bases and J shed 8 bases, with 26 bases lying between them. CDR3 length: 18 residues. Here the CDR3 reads CASSLAEVGIWVVGKQYF. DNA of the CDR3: TGTGCCAGCAGCTTAGCAGAGGTGGGGATCTGGGTTGTCGGGAAGCAGTACTTC.

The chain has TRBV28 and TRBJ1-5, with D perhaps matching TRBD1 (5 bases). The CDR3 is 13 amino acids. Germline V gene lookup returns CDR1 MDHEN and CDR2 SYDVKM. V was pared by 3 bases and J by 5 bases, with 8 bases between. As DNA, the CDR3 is TGTGCCAGCAGTTTTTGGGGGTATCAGCCCCAGCATTTT. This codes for CASSFWGYQPQHF.

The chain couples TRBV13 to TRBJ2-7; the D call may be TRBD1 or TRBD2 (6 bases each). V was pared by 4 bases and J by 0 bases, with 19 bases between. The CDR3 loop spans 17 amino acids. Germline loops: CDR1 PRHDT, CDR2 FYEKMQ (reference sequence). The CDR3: CASSSPRGSGDSYEQYF. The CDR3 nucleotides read TGTGCCAGCAGCTCCCCCAGGGGTAGCGGTGACTCCTACGAGCAGTACTTC.

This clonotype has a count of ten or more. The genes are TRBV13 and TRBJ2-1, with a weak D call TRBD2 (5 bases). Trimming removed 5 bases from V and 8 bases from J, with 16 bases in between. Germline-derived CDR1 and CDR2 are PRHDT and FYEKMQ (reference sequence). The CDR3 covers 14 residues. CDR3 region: CASSAREYFDEQFF. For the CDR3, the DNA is TGTGCCAGCAGCGCGAGGGAGTATTTCGATGAGCAGTTCTTC.

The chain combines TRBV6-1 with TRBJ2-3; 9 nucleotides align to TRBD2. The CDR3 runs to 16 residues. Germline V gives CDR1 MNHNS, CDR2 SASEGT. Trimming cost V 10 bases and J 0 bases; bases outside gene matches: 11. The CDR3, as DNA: TGTGCCACCAACCCAGGTGCGGGAGGGAGCACAGATACGCAGTATTTT. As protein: CATNPGAGGSTDTQYF.

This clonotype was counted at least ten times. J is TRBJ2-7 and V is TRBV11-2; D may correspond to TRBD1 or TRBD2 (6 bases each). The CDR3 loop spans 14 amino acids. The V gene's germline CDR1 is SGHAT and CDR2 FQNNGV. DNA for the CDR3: TGTGCCAGCAGCGTAGAGGGGGGAGCCTACGAGCAGTACGTC. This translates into CASSVEGGAYEQYV.

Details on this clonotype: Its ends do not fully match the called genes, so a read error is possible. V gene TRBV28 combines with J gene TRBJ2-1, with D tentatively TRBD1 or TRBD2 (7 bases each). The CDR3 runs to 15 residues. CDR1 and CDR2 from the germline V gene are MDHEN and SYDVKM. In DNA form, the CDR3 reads TGTACCAGCAGGGGGGGGCAGGGGGGAGAGGGTGAGCAGTTCTTC. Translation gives CTSRGGQGGEGEQFF.

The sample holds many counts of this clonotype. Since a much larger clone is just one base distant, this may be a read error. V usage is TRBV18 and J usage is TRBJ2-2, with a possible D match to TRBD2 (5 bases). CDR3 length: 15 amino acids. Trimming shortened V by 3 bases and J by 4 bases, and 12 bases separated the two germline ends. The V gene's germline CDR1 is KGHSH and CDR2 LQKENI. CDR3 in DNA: TGTGCCAGCTCACCGCGAGGGTCGGGCACCGGGGAGCTGTTTTTT. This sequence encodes CASSPRGSGTGELFF.

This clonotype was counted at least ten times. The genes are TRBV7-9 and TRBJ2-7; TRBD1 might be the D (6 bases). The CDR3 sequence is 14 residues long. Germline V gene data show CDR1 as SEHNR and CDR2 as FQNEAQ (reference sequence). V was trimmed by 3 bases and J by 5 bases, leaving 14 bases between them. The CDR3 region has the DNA TGTGCCAGCAGCTTGCAACAGGGTTGGAACGAGCAGTACTTC. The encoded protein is CASSLQQGWNEQYF.

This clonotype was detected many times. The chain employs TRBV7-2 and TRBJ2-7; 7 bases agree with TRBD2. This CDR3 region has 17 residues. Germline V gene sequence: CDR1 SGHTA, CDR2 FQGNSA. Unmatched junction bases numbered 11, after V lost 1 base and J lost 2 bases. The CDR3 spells CASSLGVGEGATYEQYF. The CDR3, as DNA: TGTGCCAGCAGCTTAGGAGTAGGGGAGGGTGCGACCTACGAGCAGTACTTC.

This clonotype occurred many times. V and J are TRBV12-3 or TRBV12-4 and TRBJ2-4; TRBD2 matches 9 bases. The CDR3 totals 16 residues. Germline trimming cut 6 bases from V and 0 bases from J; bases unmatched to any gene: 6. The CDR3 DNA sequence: TGTGCCAGCAGCCTAGCGGGAAACCTAGCCAAAAACATTCAGTACTTC. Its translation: CASSLAGNLAKNIQYF.

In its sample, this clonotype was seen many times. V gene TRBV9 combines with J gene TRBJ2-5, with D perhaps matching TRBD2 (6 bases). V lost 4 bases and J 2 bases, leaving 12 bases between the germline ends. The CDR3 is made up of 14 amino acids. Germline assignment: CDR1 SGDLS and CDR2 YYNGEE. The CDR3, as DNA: TGTGCCAGCAGCCCGGGACTCCGACAAGAGACCCAGTACTTC. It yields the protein CASSPGLRQETQYF.

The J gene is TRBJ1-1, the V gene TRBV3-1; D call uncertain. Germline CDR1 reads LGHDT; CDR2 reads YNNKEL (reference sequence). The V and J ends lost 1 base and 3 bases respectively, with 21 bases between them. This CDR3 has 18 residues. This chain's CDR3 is CASSQAKKGNRVHTEAFF. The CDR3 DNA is TGTGCCAGCAGCCAAGCGAAGAAGGGAAACAGAGTTCACACTGAAGCTTTCTTT.

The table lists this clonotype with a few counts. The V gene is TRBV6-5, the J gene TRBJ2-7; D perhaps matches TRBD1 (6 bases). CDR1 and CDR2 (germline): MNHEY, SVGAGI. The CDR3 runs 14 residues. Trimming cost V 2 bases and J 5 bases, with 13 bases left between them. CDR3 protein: CASSYKGEVDEQYF. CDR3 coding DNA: TGTGCCAGCAGTTACAAGGGGGAAGTCGACGAGCAGTACTTC.

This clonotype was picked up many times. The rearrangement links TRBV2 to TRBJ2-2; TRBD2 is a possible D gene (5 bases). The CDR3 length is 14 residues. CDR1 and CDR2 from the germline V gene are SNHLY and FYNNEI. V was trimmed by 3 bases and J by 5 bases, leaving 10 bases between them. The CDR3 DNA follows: TGTGCCAGCAGTGATTTAGGGAGTACCGGGGAGCTGTTTTTT. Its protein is CASSDLGSTGELFF.

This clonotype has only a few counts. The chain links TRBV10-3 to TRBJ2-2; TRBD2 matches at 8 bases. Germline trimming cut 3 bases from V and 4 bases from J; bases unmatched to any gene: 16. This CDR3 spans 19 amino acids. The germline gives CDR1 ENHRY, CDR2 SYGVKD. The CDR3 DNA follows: TGTGCCATCAGTGACCCAGGGCTAGCGGGTAGGAGCGGCACCGGGGAGCTGTTTTTT. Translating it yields CAISDPGLAGRSGTGELFF.

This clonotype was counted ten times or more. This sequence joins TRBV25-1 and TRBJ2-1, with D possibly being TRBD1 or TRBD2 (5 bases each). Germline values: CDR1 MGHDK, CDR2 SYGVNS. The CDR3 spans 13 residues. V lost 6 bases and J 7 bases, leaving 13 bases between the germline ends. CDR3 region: CASSHGDVNEQFF. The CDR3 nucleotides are TGTGCCAGCAGCCACGGGGACGTGAATGAGCAGTTCTTC. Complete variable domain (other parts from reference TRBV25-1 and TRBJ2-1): EADIYQTPRYLVIGTGKKITLECSQTMGHDKMYWYQQDPGMELHLIHYSYGVNSTEKGDLSSESTVSRIRTEHFPLTLESARPSHTSQYLCASSHGDVNEQFFGPGTRLTVL.

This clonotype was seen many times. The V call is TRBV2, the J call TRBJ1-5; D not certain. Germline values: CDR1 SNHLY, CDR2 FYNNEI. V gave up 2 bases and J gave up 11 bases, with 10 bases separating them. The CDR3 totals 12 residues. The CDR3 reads CASSESIAAQHF. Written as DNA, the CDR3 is TGTGCCAGCAGTGAAAGTATCGCGGCCCAGCATTTT.

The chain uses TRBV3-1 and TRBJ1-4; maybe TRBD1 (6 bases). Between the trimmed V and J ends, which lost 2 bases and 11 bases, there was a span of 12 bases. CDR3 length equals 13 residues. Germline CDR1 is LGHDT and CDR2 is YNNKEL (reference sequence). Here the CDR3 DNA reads TGTGCCAGCAGCCAAAGGGCAGGGGCTAAACTGTTTTTT. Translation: CASSQRAGAKLFF. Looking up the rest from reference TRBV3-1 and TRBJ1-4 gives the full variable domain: DTAVSQTPKYLVTQMGNDKSIKCEQNLGHDTMYWYKQDSKKFLKIMFSYNNKELIINETVPNRFSPKSPDKAHLNLHINSLELGDSAVYFCASSQRAGAKLFFGSGTQLSVL.

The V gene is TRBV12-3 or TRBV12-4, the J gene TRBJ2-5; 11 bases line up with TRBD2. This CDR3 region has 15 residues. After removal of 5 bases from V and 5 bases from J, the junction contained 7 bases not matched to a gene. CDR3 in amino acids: CASSVASGGRETQYF. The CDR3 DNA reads TGTGCCAGCAGTGTTGCTAGCGGGGGGAGGGAGACCCAGTACTTC.

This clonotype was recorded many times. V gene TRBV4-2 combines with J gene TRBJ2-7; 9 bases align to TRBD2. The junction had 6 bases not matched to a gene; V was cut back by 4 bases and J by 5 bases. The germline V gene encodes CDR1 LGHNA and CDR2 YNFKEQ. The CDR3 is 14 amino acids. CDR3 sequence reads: CASSRTGTSNEQYF. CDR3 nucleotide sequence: TGTGCCAGCAGCCGAACCGGGACTAGCAACGAGCAGTACTTC.

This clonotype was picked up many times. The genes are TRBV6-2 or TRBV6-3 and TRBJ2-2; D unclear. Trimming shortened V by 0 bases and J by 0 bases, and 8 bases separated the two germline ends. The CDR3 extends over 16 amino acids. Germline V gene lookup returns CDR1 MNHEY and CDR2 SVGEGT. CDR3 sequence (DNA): TGTGCCAGCAGTTACTCGAGAGCTTCGAACACCGGGGAGCTGTTTTTT. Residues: CASSYSRASNTGELFF.

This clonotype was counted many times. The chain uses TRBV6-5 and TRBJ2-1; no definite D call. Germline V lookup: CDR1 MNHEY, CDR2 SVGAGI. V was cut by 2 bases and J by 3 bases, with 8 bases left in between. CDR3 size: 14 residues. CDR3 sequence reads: CASSYDSNYNEQFF. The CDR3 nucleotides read TGTGCCAGCAGTTACGACTCGAACTACAATGAGCAGTTCTTC.